This record concerns one T cell receptor beta chain sequence. This clonotype was observed many times. The antigen it binds to is not known. Nothing much larger sits one base from this clone, and base qualities are not available. This record comes from a study of CD8 T cells in ankylosing spondylitis (dated 2017 in TCRdb). Some background on the complete study: The study profiled T cell receptor beta repertoires in healthy donors and ankylosing spondylitis patients to find disease-linked TCR variants. In total, the full study cohort was made up of some 110 healthy donors and about two dozen ankylosing spondylitis patients. Peripheral blood was sampled, and synovial fluid was additionally collected from ankylosing spondylitis patients.

TCRdb names Illumina HiSeq 2500 as the instrument used. TCR beta libraries were prepared by quantitative 5'-RACE with molecular barcodes. The paper's data handling went like this. Disease-linked TCR variants were identified with a new computational method built on a probabilistic model of VDJ rearrangement. The public sequencing data were trimmed at Q25 with fastp and processed into clonotypes with MiXCR by TCRdb, which kept only in-frame beta chains. Rows with one shared CDR3 protein collapse into an entry with the most common genes and DNA. In this record, the V and J calls reflect TCRdb's handling and not the investigators' own analysis. The sample includes fewer than 550,000 distinct CDR3 sequences, with 5.3% observed a single time. The top ten constitute 3% to 4.5% of the sample. Looking up the germline V gene yields CDR1 MGHRA and CDR2 YSYEKL. Spanning cysteine to phenylalanine, the CDR3 consists of 13 amino acids. Of all the DNA, just the CDR3 is kept, 39 bases in frame from base 1. The germline ends are 7 bases apart after V is trimmed by 1 base and J by 6 bases.

The investigation overall reported the following: The disease-linked clones showed a CD8+ phenotype and occurred at relatively low frequencies in peripheral blood. The disease-linked clones were reported to be significantly enriched in matched synovial fluid samples from ankylosing spondylitis patients. Some of the motif variants had been reported before in the synovial fluid and blood of reactive arthritis patients, a finding that suggests common disease-initiation mechanisms. Blood from ankylosing spondylitis patients appeared to be characterized by a TCR beta motif made up of seven or eight highly homologous amino acid variants.

Here the chain combines TRBV4-1 and TRBJ2-4; a tentative D call is TRBD1 (6 bases match). This sequence originates from a male donor with ankylosing spondylitis. Sequenced: blood, either unsorted or a sorted T cell fraction (not recorded which). CDR3 loop: CASSQAQGNIQYF. The DNA sequence reads TGCGCCAGCAGCCAAGCACAGGGAAACATTCAGTACTTC.